This T cell receptor beta chain derives from a study of T cell repertoires in cytomegalovirus infection. Whole-study context: Indications of both CMV infection and matching HLA type were provided by public TCR beta signatures. Regarding the study as a whole: Cumulative frequency (of public TCR beta family members) identified carriers of CMV plus the relevant HLA.

The germline V gene encodes CDR1 DFQATT and CDR2 SNEGSKA (reference sequence). V was pared by 2 bases and J by 8 bases, with 19 bases between. This CDR3 is 15 amino acids long. MiXCR, run by TCRdb on the reads, gives a single entry per CDR3 protein. The profile shows around 630,000 distinct CDR3 sequences, 20% to 25% of them singletons. As concerns this clonotype: Its target is unknown.

This chain joins TRBV20-1 and TRBJ2-1; D not certain. The sample consisted of CD8+ T cells from PBMCs. This clonotype was obtained from a human donor in good health (CMV status not recorded). Some clones in this sample may be carry-over from other donors' samples. The CDR3 nucleotides are TGCAGTGCTAGACTCTCCCTTCGATTGGGCGATGAGCAGTTCTTC. Protein sequence: CSARLSLRLGDEQFF.